This is a list of T cell receptor beta chains from one sample in a study of a mutant IDH1 vaccine in newly diagnosed glioma. No antigen has been assigned to these receptors. Assay used: immunoSEQ multiplex PCR; TCRdb lists only in-frame clones, some missing. The sample has more than 55,000 clones, approximately 80% seen once. Here the sequenced sample was PBMCs, taken from a glioma patient whose treatment included an IDH1 peptide vaccine. These receptors came from a man in his thirties or forties with glioma. Both conserved end residues are part of each CDR3. The D gene is left open where the match is weak. A row's size may be missing; if present it is once, few, many or a size class.

>TRBJ2-7|12|NA|NA|TRBV7-2
TGTGCCAGCAGCGCGACAGAGCCCGAGCAGTACTTC
CASSATEPEQYF
>TRBJ2-6|15|NA|NA|TRBV19
TGTGCCAGTAGTATGGCAGGCTCTGGGGCCAACGTCCTGACTTTC
CASSMAGSGANVLTF
>TRBJ1-3|16|few|NA|TRBV21-1
TGTGCCAGCAGCAAAGAGGGGACCCTCTCTGGAAACACCATATATTTT
CASSKEGTLSGNTIYF
>TRBJ2-5|13|NA|NA|TRBV5-1
TGCGCCAGCAGCTTACCCACTAAAGCGGACCAGTACTTC
CASSLPTKADQYF
>TRBJ2-1|13|NA|NA|TRBV27
TGTGCCAGCAGTTTCGGGTTGAGCAATGAGCAGTTCTTC
CASSFGLSNEQFF
>TRBJ1-5|15|NA|TRBD1|TRBV28
TGTGCCAGCAGGGAAATACGGACAGGTAAATCGCCCCAGCATTTT
CASREIRTGKSPQHF
>TRBJ1-1|13|NA|NA|TRBV7-9
TGTGCCACCGCGTTCGGTGAAAACACTGAAGCTTTCTTT
CATAFGENTEAFF
>TRBJ2-5|14|NA|NA|TRBV7-6
TGTGCCAGCAGCTTAGGTTGGAACCAAGAGACCCAGTACTTC
CASSLGWNQETQYF
>TRBJ1-2|15|NA|NA|TRBV9
TGTGCCAGCAGCTTAGGGTTGGCGGCCAACTATGGCTACACCTTC
CASSLGLAANYGYTF
>TRBJ1-3|16|NA|NA|TRBV7-2
TGTGCCAGCAGCTTGGGTCCATTAAACTCTGGAAACACCATATATTTT
CASSLGPLNSGNTIYF
>TRBJ2-7|14|NA|TRBD2|TRBV19
TGTGCCAGTAGTATCAACAGCGGGAACTACGAGCAGTACTTC
CASSINSGNYEQYF
>TRBJ1-1|15|few|NA|TRBV4-3
TGCGCCAGCAGCCAAGATAGCAGGCCGAACACTGAAGCTTTCTTT
CASSQDSRPNTEAFF
>TRBJ2-1|14|NA|TRBD2|TRBV19
TGTGCCAGTAGTAGGGCTAGCGGCTACAATGAGCAGTTCTTC
CASSRASGYNEQFF
>TRBJ1-1|18|NA|NA|TRBV28
TGTGCCAGCAGTTCCCTCGCGGGGGGGCTCGGGATGAACACTGAAGCTTTCTTT
CASSSLAGGLGMNTEAFF
>TRBJ1-3|14|NA|NA|TRBV5-8
TGTGCCAGCAGCTTGAGGAGGGGTGGAAACACCATATATTTT
CASSLRRGGNTIYF
>TRBJ1-1|14|NA|NA|TRBV19
TGTGCCAGTATCAATGGAGGCATGAACACTGAAGCTTTCTTT
CASINGGMNTEAFF
>TRBJ1-3|15|once|NA|TRBV21-1
TGTGCCAGCCCAACCGGACACCTCTACGGAAACACCATATATTTT
CASPTGHLYGNTIYF
>TRBJ2-5|12|NA|NA|TRBV9
TGTGCCAGCAGCGCCGGGGGCGAGACCCAGTACTTC
CASSAGGETQYF
>TRBJ1-6|13|NA|NA|TRBV6-6
TGTGCCAGCAGTTGGGACGGGAATTCACCCCTCCACTTT
CASSWDGNSPLHF
>TRBJ1-2|12|NA|NA|TRBV28
TGTGCCAGCAGCAGGGTAGACTATGGCTACACCTTC
CASSRVDYGYTF
>TRBJ2-7|16|NA|NA|TRBV5-5
TGTGCCAGCAGCTTGGAGGTTTTTCCCTCATCCTACGAGCAGTACTTC
CASSLEVFPSSYEQYF
>TRBJ2-3|15|NA|NA|TRBV6-1
TGTGCCAGCAGTGGCACCGGGCCGCGGACTGATACGCAGTATTTT
CASSGTGPRTDTQYF
>TRBJ2-7|17|NA|TRBD2|TRBV19
TGTGCCAGTAGTATCGGTCGAACTAGCGGGTACTCCTACGAGCAGTACTTC
CASSIGRTSGYSYEQYF
>TRBJ1-1|17|NA|NA|TRBV5-1
TGCGCCAGCAGCTACTACAGAGGGCCGGGGCAGAACACTGAAGCTTTCTTT
CASSYYRGPGQNTEAFF
>TRBJ1-5|13|once|NA|TRBV10-3
TGTGCCATCGGAGGAGGGGATAATCAGCCCCAGCATTTT
CAIGGGDNQPQHF
>TRBJ2-7|14|NA|TRBD1|TRBV6-1
TGTGCCAGCAGTGAACCAGGGGGCTCCTACGAGCAGTACTTC
CASSEPGGSYEQYF
>TRBJ2-1|15|NA|TRBD2|TRBV18
TGTGCCAGCTCATCCTTTAGCGGGAGATACAATGAGCAGTTCTTC
CASSSFSGRYNEQFF
>TRBJ1-1|16|NA|NA|TRBV4-1
TGCGCCAGCAGCCATGCCGCTTGGGATAGGGACACTGAAGCTTTCTTT
CASSHAAWDRDTEAFF
>TRBJ1-1|13|large|NA|TRBV27
TGTGCCAGTGGCCTCGACAAGGCCACTGAAGCTTTCTTT
CASGLDKATEAFF
>TRBJ1-1|15|NA|TRBD1|TRBV5-4
TGTGCCAGCAGCGCGGACAGGGATTCGGCCACTGAAGCTTTCTTT
CASSADRDSATEAFF
>TRBJ2-7|15|NA|TRBD1|TRBV11-2
TGTGCCAGCAGCTTAGAAGGGGGCAGCTCCTACGAGCAGTACTTC
CASSLEGGSSYEQYF
>TRBJ2-1|16|NA|TRBD2|TRBV11-1
TGTGCCAGCAGCTCAAGACTAGCGGGTTTCTACAATGAGCAGTTCTTC
CASSSRLAGFYNEQFF
>TRBJ1-1|15|once|TRBD1|TRBV5-8
TGTGCCAGCAGCAACAGGGGTAGGGGGTACACTGAAGCTTTCTTT
CASSNRGRGYTEAFF
>TRBJ1-4|15|NA|TRBD1|TRBV29-1
TGCAGCGCCAAACACACAGGGGATATCGATGAAAAACTGTTTTTT
CSAKHTGDIDEKLFF
>TRBJ2-1|13|once|TRBD1|TRBV5-5
TGTGCCAGCAACACTCAGGGGGCTAACCAGCAGTTCTTC
CASNTQGANQQFF
>TRBJ1-1|15|NA|TRBD1|TRBV7-2
TGTGCCAGCAGCCTTTTTACCGGGACAGGCCCTGAAGCTTTCTTT
CASSLFTGTGPEAFF
>TRBJ2-1|19|NA|TRBD2|TRBV10-3
TGTGCCACCAGAAACCCCGGGACTAGCGGGGGGCCGTGGTACAATGAGCAGTTCTTC
CATRNPGTSGGPWYNEQFF
>TRBJ2-7|14|NA|NA|TRBV7-2
TGTGCCAGCAGCTCCAGGGGCTACATCTACGAGCAGTACTTC
CASSSRGYIYEQYF
>TRBJ2-3|16|NA|NA|TRBV4-3
TGCGCCAGCAGCCAAGAAAACCAGGGAGACACAGATACGCAGTATTTT
CASSQENQGDTDTQYF
>TRBJ2-5|14|NA|TRBD1|TRBV5-1
TGCGCCAGCAGCTGGCAGGGGGCGGCGGAGACCCAGTACTTC
CASSWQGAAETQYF
>TRBJ1-1|15|few|TRBD1|TRBV5-1
TGCGCCAGCAGTGGGCAGGGGGATTTGCGCACTGAAGCTTTCTTT
CASSGQGDLRTEAFF
>TRBJ2-7|13|NA|NA|TRBV30
TGTGCCTGGAGGACACGGGGAATCTACGAGCAGTACTTC
CAWRTRGIYEQYF
>TRBJ2-1|14|NA|TRBD2|TRBV6-1
TGTGCCAGCAGCCGGGGCTATAGCGGGGCCGAGCAGTTCTTC
CASSRGYSGAEQFF
>TRBJ1-1|13|NA|NA|TRBV6-1
TGTGCCAGCAGGCAGGGAGCTAACACTGAAGCTTTCTTT
CASRQGANTEAFF
>TRBJ1-6|16|NA|NA|TRBV9
TGTGCCAGCAGCCCAAGGGCGTCAAGGGGTAATTCACCCCTCCACTTT
CASSPRASRGNSPLHF
>TRBJ1-1|14|NA|NA|TRBV7-2
TGTGCCAGCAGCTTAGTACCAGGGAACACTGAAGCTTTCTTT
CASSLVPGNTEAFF
>TRBJ2-1|16|NA|NA|TRBV4-2
TGTGCCAGCAGCCAAGTAATCGGGGGCTCCTACAATGAGCAGTTCTTC
CASSQVIGGSYNEQFF